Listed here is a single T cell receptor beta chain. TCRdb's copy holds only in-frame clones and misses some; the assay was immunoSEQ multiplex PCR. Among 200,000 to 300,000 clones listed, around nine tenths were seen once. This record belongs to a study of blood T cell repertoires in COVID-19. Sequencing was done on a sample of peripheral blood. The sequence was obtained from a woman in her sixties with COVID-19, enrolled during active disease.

The CDR3 here is CASSLRREDPYNEQFF. The CDR3 DNA is TGTGCCAGCAGTTTACGGCGGGAAGACCCTTACAATGAGCAGTTCTTC. The rearrangement uses TRBV27 and TRBJ2-1, with D possibly TRBD2 on 6 matching bases. This CDR3 is built from 16 residues. Looked up from germline, CDR1 is MNHEY and CDR2 is SMNVEV (reference sequence). Trimming removed 2 bases from V and 4 bases from J, with 15 bases in between.